The clone carrying this T cell receptor (beta chain) was seen repeatedly, ten times or more. As yet, its antigen is unknown. This CDR3 has 16 residues. Per germline, CDR1 LGHNA and CDR2 YNFKEQ. V lost 2 bases and J lost 4, with 14 bases in between. This sample is drawn from a study of T cells after yellow fever vaccination. About the research overall: Fractions with few cells were prepared using SMART-Seq v4 Ultra Low Input. Study findings and constraints: A limited proportion of clonotypes was detected within both the CD4 and CD8 compartments.

5'RACE template switching generated TCR cDNA, adding a universal primer site and UMIs. TCRdb called the 5' RACE reads again in MiXCR, with one record for every CDR3 protein. The sample includes fewer than 400,000 distinct CDR3 sequences, roughly 6.2% of them seen just once. This receptor was identified in a man aged 25-40 years who received the YFV17D yellow fever vaccine. The sequenced sample was PBMCs, obtained 5 days after the yellow fever booster vaccination. This chain connects TRBV4-2 to TRBJ2-2, with a weak D call TRBD2 (5 bases). The CDR3 nucleotides are TGTGCCAGCAGCCAAAATAGCGAACCCGGCACCGGGGAGCTGTTTTTT. Translating gives CASSQNSEPGTGELFF.